This T cell receptor beta chain was retrieved from a study of T cells in Graves' hyperthyroidism and ophthalmopathy. At the level of the study: Blood was drawn when the patient was first diagnosed and still untreated.

Comments on this clonotype: What it recognizes is unknown.

Investigators excluded patients with uncontrolled infection, other autoimmune disease, pregnancy or lactation. The PBMCs had their origin in 10 ml of fresh peripheral blood. Amplification of TCR beta CDR3 regions was performed using RNA transcripts as template. First-round RT-PCR of the TCR CDR3 relied on the HTBI primer set. TCRdb redid the calling of the multiplex PCR reads with MiXCR, one entry per CDR3 protein. Of roughly 520,000 distinct CDR3 sequences listed, approximately 24% are singletons. The CDR3 contains 14 residues. Trimming removed 5 bases from V and 2 bases from J, with 13 bases in between. Whole-study findings and limits: The authors' 13 V-J model separated ophthalmopathy from stable hyperthyroidism.

V usage is TRBV12-3 or TRBV12-4 and J usage is TRBJ2-7; D is uncertain. The clonotype comes from a woman younger than 45 with Graves' ophthalmopathy. Sequencing was done on a sample of blood. The chain's CDR3 is CASSITVKAYEQYF. The CDR3 nucleotides read TGTGCCAGCAGTATAACCGTGAAAGCCTACGAGCAGTACTTC.